This T cell receptor beta chain was sequenced for a study of T cells in Graves' hyperthyroidism and ophthalmopathy. Trimming removed 10 bases from V and 5 bases from J, with 18 bases in between. The CDR3 length is 13 residues. Per the germline V gene, CDR1 is MNHNS and CDR2 is SASEGT. RNA transcripts were the template for amplifying TCR beta CDR3 regions. TCR CDR3 regions were first amplified by RT-PCR with HTBI primers. TCRdb redid the calling of the multiplex PCR reads with MiXCR, one entry per CDR3 protein. Of 280,000 or so distinct CDR3 sequences in the sample, nearly 15% were seen once. This sequence was found in a woman between 50 and 59 years old with Graves' hyperthyroidism that later progressed to Graves' ophthalmopathy. The V call is TRBV6-1, the J call TRBJ2-7, with unresolved D. The sequencing input was blood. CDR3 sequence: CATSVTDMDEQYF. Here the CDR3 DNA reads TGTGCCACCTCGGTGACCGATATGGACGAGCAGTACTTC.